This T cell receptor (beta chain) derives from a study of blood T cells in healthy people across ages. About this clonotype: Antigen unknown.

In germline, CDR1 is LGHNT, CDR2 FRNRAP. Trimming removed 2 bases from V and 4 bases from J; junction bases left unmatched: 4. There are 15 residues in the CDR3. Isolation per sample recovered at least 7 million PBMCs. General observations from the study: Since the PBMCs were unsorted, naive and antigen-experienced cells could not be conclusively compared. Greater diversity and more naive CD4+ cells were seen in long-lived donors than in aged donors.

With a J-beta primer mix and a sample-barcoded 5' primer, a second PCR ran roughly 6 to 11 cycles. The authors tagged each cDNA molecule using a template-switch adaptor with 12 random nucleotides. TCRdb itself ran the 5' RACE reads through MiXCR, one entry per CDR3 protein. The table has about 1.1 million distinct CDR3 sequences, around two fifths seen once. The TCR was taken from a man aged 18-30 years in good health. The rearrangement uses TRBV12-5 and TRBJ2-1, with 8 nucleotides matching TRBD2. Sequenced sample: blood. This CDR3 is CASGLKTGGYNEQFF. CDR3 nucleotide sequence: TGTGCTAGTGGTTTGAAAACGGGGGGGTACAATGAGCAGTTCTTC.